This TCR beta chain was documented in a study of CD8 T cells in ankylosing spondylitis. TCRdb reprocessed the 5' RACE reads with MiXCR, giving one entry per CDR3 protein. The sample includes about 450,000 distinct CDR3 sequences, about 25% of them seen just once. Study conclusions and caveats: It appeared that ankylosing spondylitis blood was characterized by a TCR beta motif of seven or eight highly homologous variants.

A single count supports this clonotype. Its antigen is unknown. The TCR originated in a male donor with ankylosing spondylitis. Sequenced: blood, either unsorted or a sorted T cell fraction (not recorded which).

In DNA form, the CDR3 reads TGTGCCAGTAGTATAGTCGGGGGGGGCCCTCAGTTCTTC. The encoded protein is CASSIVGGGPQFF. This chain links TRBV19 with TRBJ2-1; 8 bases line up with TRBD2. From germline, CDR1 is LNHDA and CDR2 SQIVND (reference sequence). J lost 13 bases, V lost 1 base, and 6 bases had no gene match. The CDR3 covers 13 residues.